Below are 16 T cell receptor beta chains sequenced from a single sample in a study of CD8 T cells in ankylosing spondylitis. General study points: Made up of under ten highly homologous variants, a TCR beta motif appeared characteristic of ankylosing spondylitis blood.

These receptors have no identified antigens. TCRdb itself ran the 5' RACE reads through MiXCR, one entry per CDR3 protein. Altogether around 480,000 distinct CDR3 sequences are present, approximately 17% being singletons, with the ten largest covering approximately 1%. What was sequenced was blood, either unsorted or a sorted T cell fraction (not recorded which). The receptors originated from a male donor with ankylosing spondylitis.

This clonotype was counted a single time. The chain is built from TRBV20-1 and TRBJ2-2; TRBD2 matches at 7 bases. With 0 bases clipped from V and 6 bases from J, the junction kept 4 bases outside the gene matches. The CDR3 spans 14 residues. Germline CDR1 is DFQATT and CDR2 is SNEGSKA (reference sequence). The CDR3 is CSARDPAGAGELFF. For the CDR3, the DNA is TGCAGTGCTAGAGATCCGGCGGGGGCCGGGGAGCTGTTTTTT.

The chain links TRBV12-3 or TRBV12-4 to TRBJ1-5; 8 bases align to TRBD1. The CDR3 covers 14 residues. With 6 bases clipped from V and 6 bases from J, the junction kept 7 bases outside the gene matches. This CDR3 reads CASRRTGTGQPQHF. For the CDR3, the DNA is TGTGCCAGCAGGCGGACAGGGACCGGTCAGCCCCAGCATTTT.

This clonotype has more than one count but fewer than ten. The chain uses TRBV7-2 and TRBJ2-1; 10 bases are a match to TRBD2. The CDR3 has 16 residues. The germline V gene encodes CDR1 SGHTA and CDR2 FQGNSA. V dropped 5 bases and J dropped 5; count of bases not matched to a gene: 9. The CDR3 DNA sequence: TGTGCCAGCAGCCCCCGGACTAGCGGACCTAACAATGAGCAGTTCTTC. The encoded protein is CASSPRTSGPNNEQFF.

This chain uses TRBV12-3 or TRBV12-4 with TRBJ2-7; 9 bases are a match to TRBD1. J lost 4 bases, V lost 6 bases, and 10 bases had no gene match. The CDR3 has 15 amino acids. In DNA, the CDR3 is TGTGCCAGCAGCCCCGGGGGGACAGGGTGGTACGAGCAGTACTTC. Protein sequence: CASSPGGTGWYEQYF.

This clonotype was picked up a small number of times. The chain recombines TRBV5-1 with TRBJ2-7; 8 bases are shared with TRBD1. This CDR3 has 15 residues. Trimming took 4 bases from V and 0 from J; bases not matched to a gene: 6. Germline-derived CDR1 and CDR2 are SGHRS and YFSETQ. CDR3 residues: CASSPAGTGSYEQYF. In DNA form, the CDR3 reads TGCGCCAGCAGCCCCGCCGGGACAGGCTCCTACGAGCAGTACTTC.

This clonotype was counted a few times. The CDR3 sequence is CASSQTVLASGELFF. CDR3 nucleotides: TGCGCCAGCAGCCAAACCGTGCTAGCATCCGGGGAGCTGTTTTTT. The chain combines TRBV4-1 with TRBJ2-2; weak D call: TRBD2 (5 bases). The CDR3 has 15 amino acids. In germline, CDR1 is MGHRA, CDR2 YSYEKL. V gave up 2 bases and J gave up 6 bases, with 13 bases separating them.

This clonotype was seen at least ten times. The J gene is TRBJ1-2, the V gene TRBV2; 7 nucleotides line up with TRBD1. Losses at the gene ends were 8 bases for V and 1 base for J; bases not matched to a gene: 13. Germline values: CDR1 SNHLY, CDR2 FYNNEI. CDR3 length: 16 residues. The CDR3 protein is CASPQTRQGLNYGYTF. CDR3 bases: TGTGCCAGCCCCCAAACAAGACAGGGCCTTAACTATGGCTACACCTTC. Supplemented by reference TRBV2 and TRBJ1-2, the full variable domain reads EPEVTQTPSHQVTQMGQEVILRCVPISNHLYFYWYRQILGQKVEFLVSFYNNEISEKSEIFDDQFSVERPDGSNFTLKIRSTKLEDSAMYFCASPQTRQGLNYGYTFGSGTRLTVV.

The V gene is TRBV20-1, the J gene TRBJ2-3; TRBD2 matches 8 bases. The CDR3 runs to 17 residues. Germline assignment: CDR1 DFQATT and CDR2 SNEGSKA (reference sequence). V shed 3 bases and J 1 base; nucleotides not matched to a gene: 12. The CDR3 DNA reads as TGCAGTGCTAGCGGCCCTCGACGGGGGGGCCGCACAGATACGCAGTATTTT. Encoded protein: CSASGPRRGGRTDTQYF.

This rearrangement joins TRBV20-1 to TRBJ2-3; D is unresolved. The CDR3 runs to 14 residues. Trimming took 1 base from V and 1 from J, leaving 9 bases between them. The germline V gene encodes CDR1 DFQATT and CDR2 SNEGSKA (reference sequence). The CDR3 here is CSARVRSRTDTQYF. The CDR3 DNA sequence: TGCAGTGCTAGAGTGCGGAGCCGCACAGATACGCAGTATTTT.

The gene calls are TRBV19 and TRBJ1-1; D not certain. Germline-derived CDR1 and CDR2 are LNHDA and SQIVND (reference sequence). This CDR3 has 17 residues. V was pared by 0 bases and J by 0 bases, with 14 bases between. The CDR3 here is CASSIDLWRSMNTEAFF. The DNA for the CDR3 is TGTGCCAGTAGTATAGATCTATGGCGGAGCATGAACACTGAAGCTTTCTTT.

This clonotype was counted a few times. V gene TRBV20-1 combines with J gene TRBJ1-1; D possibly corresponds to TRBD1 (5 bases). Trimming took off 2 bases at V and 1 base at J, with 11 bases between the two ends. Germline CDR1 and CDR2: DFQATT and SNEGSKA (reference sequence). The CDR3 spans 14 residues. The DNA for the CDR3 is TGCAGTGCTAGAAAGCGGGGGGGGAACACTGAAGCTTTCTTT. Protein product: CSARKRGGNTEAFF.

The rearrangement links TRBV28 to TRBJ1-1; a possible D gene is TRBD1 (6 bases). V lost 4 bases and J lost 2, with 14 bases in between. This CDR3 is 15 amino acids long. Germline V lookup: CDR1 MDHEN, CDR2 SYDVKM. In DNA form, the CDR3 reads TGTGCCAGCAGTTCGGGACACCGCTACAACACTGAAGCTTTCTTT. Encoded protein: CASSSGHRYNTEAFF.

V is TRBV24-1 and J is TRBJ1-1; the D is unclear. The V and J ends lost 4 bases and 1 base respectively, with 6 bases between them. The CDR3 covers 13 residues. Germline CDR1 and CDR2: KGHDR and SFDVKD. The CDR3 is CATSDPRNTEAFF. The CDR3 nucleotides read TGTGCCACCAGTGACCCCAGGAACACTGAAGCTTTCTTT.

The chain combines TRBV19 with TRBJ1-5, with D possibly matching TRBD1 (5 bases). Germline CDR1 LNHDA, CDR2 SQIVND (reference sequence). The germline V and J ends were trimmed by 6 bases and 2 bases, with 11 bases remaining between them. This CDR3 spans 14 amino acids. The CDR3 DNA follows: TGTGCCAGTAGGACCAGGGAGGGCAATCAGCCCCAGCATTTT. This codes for CASRTREGNQPQHF. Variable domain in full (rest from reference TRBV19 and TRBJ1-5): DGGITQSPKYLFRKEGQNVTLSCEQNLNHDAMYWYRQDPGQGLRLIYYSQIVNDFQKGDIAEGYSVSREKKESFPLTVTSAQKNPTAFYLCASRTREGNQPQHFGDGTRLSIL.

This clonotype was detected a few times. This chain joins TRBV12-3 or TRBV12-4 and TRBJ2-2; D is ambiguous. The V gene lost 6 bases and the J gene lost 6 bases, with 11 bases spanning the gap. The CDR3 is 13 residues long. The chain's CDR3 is CASSAMVSGELFF. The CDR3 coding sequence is TGTGCCAGCAGCGCTATGGTGTCCGGGGAGCTGTTTTTT.

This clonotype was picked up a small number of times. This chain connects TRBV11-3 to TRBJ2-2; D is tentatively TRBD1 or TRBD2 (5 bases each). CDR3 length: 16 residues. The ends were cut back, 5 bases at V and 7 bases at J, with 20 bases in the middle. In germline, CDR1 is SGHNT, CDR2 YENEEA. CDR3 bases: TGTGCCAGCAGCCCAGATCCTTCGGGGCAGGTCGGGGAGCTGTTTTTT. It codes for CASSPDPSGQVGELFF.